Shown below are 17 T cell receptor beta chains from a single sample sequenced in a study of blood T cell repertoires in COVID-19. Assay: immunoSEQ multiplex PCR; the TCRdb copy retains only in-frame clones and omits some. The sample shows roughly 30,000 clones, 70% to 90% of them seen only once. Sequencing input: peripheral blood. Receptors originate from a human donor in a cohort sampled during active COVID-19.

The genes are TRBV4-1 and TRBJ2-7; 12 nucleotides match TRBD2. The trim removed 3 bases at V and 7 bases at J, leaving 7 bases unmatched. Germline V CDR1 and CDR2: MGHRA, YSYEKL. The CDR3 contains 15 residues. DNA for the CDR3: TGCGCCAGCAGCCAGCTGACTAGCGGGAGCGGGGAGCAGTACTTC. Translation: CASSQLTSGSGEQYF.

The chain joins TRBV2 to TRBJ2-1; 8 nucleotides match TRBD2. This CDR3 region has 17 residues. The germline gives CDR1 SNHLY, CDR2 FYNNEI. With V trimmed by 7 bases and J by 5 bases, 16 bases remained unmatched. CDR3 nucleotide sequence: TGTGCCAGCAAGACAGAGCTTGGGACTAGACCTAACAATGAGCAGTTCTTC. Its protein is CASKTELGTRPNNEQFF.

On this clone: Because the CDR3's place on the DNA is in doubt, the DNA is left out and the CDR3 is given as listed by TCRdb. The rearrangement links TRBV5-4 to TRBJ1-2; TRBD1 was called by the table and not checked on the DNA. The CDR3 totals 15 residues, both ends included. The V gene's germline CDR1 is SGHNT and CDR2 YYREEE (reference sequence). The CDR3 is CASSPEQVSVPGYTF.

J is TRBJ1-4 and V is TRBV27, with TRBD1 matching over 7 bases. With 7 bases clipped from V and 8 bases from J, the junction kept 16 bases outside the gene matches. The CDR3 totals 16 residues. Germline V gene lookup returns CDR1 MNHEY and CDR2 SMNVEV (reference sequence). The chain's CDR3 is CASTLRPTGVEEKLFF. CDR3 DNA sequence: TGTGCCAGCACCCTTAGACCAACAGGGGTTGAAGAAAAACTGTTTTTT.

V is TRBV18 and J is TRBJ1-2; 8 nucleotides match TRBD1. After removal of 3 bases from V and 2 bases from J, the junction contained 5 bases not matched to a gene. This CDR3 comprises 15 residues. Germline CDR1 is KGHSH and CDR2 is LQKENI. For the CDR3, the DNA is TGTGCCAGCTCACCCCGGGACAGGACAAACTATGGCTACACCTTC. Translation: CASSPRDRTNYGYTF.

The rearrangement links TRBV6-1 to TRBJ1-3; 8 nucleotides agree with TRBD1. CDR1 and CDR2 (germline): MNHNS, SASEGT. V lost 2 bases and J lost 2; bases outside the gene matches: 8. This CDR3 is 17 amino acids long. For the CDR3, the DNA is TGTGCCAGCAGTGAATACTACAGGGGGAATGCTGGAAACACCATATATTTT. It specifies CASSEYYRGNAGNTIYF.

The chain joins TRBV6-5 to TRBJ1-2; 10 bases line up with TRBD1. V gave up 2 bases and J gave up 4 bases; unmatched junction bases: 1. This CDR3 contains 14 residues. Germline V gene lookup returns CDR1 MNHEY and CDR2 SVGAGI. Here the CDR3 reads CASSYGTGAYGYTF. In nucleotides, the CDR3 is TGTGCCAGCAGTTACGGGACAGGGGCCTATGGCTACACCTTC.

The chain combines TRBV19 with TRBJ2-2, with 8 bases lining up with TRBD2. V shed 8 bases, J shed 9 bases, and the junction held 14 bases outside the gene matches. Germline V gives CDR1 LNHDA, CDR2 SQIVND (reference sequence). CDR3 length equals 15 residues. The CDR3 nucleotides read TGTGCCAGTCTCAGGGCAGTCAGCGGGAGCCGGGAGCTGTTTTTT. It encodes CASLRAVSGSRELFF.

This chain links TRBV10-3 with TRBJ1-2, with 7 bases aligning to TRBD1. This CDR3 is built from 15 residues. Germline loops: CDR1 ENHRY, CDR2 SYGVKD. The ends lost 4 bases at V and 4 bases at J; junction bases unmatched: 9. CDR3 protein: CAISGGDSGPYGYTF. CDR3 sequence (DNA): TGTGCCATCAGTGGGGGGGACAGCGGACCCTATGGCTACACCTTC.

The CDR3 is CAWRRGPGMNTGELFF. The CDR3 DNA reads TGTGCCTGGCGTAGGGGGCCGGGAATGAACACCGGGGAGCTGTTTTTT. The rearrangement uses TRBV30 and TRBJ2-2, with 7 bases aligning to TRBD1. The CDR3 extends over 16 amino acids. The V gene end was trimmed by 5 bases and the J gene end by 1 base; junction bases not matched to a gene: 10. CDR1 is GTSNPN and CDR2 is SVGIG in the germline V gene (reference sequence).

This rearrangement joins TRBV2 to TRBJ2-2; maybe TRBD1 (5 bases). Germline V gene lookup returns CDR1 SNHLY and CDR2 FYNNEI. V dropped 4 bases and J dropped 2 bases, with 11 bases sitting between them. The CDR3 sequence is 15 residues long. The CDR3, as DNA: TGTGCCAGCAGTGGCGGCAGGGCAAACACCGGGGAGCTGTTTTTT. The encoded protein is CASSGGRANTGELFF.

In nucleotides, the CDR3 is TGTGCTAGTGGTTCCGACTATGAGCAGTTCTTC. Encoded protein: CASGSDYEQFF. This rearrangement joins TRBV12-5 to TRBJ2-1; no clear D gene. Trimming pared 4 bases from V and 8 bases from J, leaving 6 bases between. This CDR3 has 11 residues. Germline V lookup: CDR1 LGHNT, CDR2 FRNRAP.

The chain employs TRBV4-1 and TRBJ1-3, with a tentative D call TRBD1 (5 bases). The CDR3 covers 14 residues. Trimming took 4 bases from V and 4 from J, leaving 11 bases between them. The germline CDR1 and CDR2 sequences are MGHRA and YSYEKL. The DNA for the CDR3 is TGCGCCAGCAGCCGAACGGGGGAGGGAAACACCATATATTTT. Residues: CASSRTGEGNTIYF.

V is TRBV9 and J is TRBJ2-1, with a possible D match to TRBD2 (6 bases). The germline V gene has CDR1 SGDLS and CDR2 YYNGEE. V gave up 4 bases and J gave up 7 bases, with 24 bases separating them. CDR3 length: 17 residues. The CDR3 spells CASSSTPTGTSDNEQFF. The CDR3 nucleotides are TGTGCCAGCAGCTCTACTCCCACCGGGACTTCCGATAATGAGCAGTTCTTC.

This clone was observed a single time. V usage is TRBV3-1 (or the pseudogene TRBV3-2) and J usage is TRBJ2-5; 12 bases are shared with TRBD1. The CDR3 loop spans 16 amino acids. The V gene end was trimmed by 6 bases and the J gene end by 5 bases; junction bases not matched to a gene: 10. The germline gives CDR1 LGHDT, CDR2 YNNKEL (reference sequence). The CDR3 nucleotides are TGTGCCAGCAGTCCTTGGGGACAGGGGGCAGAGGAGACCCAGTACTTC. Translating it yields CASSPWGQGAEETQYF.

The chain couples TRBV6-2 or TRBV6-3 to TRBJ2-2, with TRBD2 identical over 8 bases. The CDR3 loop spans 15 amino acids. Germline-derived CDR1 and CDR2 are MNHEY and SVGEGT. The V gene end was trimmed by 5 bases and the J gene end by 5 bases; junction bases not matched to a gene: 7. DNA of the CDR3: TGTGCCAGCAGTCAACGGGGGGGCGGAACCGGGGAGCTGTTTTTT. Encoded protein: CASSQRGGGTGELFF.

The CDR3 loop reads CASMGAQGSWQPQHF. The CDR3 region has the DNA TGTGCCAGTATGGGGGCCCAGGGCTCCTGGCAGCCCCAGCATTTT. This chain uses TRBV19 with TRBJ1-5, with D possibly being TRBD1 (6 bases). The V and J ends lost 7 bases and 7 bases respectively, with 20 bases between them. The CDR3 is 15 residues long. Per germline, CDR1 LNHDA and CDR2 SQIVND (reference sequence).